Following are 18 T cell receptor beta chains from one sample sequenced in a study of naive and memory T cell subsets. Reverse transcription of blood and skin TCR RNA was primed at alpha and beta constant regions. TCRdb re-analysed the UMI-ligation and nested PCR reads in MiXCR, keeping a single row per CDR3 protein. The table lists fewer than 20,000 distinct CDR3 sequences, about a tenth of them singletons. Described treatment: skin biopsy from PPD injection site in Mantoux-positive individual. Reverse transcription used DNase-treated unsorted total RNA, aiming for about 1 to 1000 ng. Sequencing used skin, obtained from a tuberculin skin test site. The source is an adult in good health.

This rearrangement joins TRBV15 to TRBJ2-3; a possible D gene is TRBD2 (7 bases). The CDR3 is 15 residues long. Germline V CDR1 and CDR2: LNHNV, YYDKDF (reference sequence). With 0 bases removed from V and 5 bases from J, the gap between germline ends came to 12 bases. DNA of the CDR3: TGTGCCACCAGCAGAGAGTTAGGGGGGGGAGATACGCAGTATTTT. This translates into CATSRELGGGDTQYF.

As concerns this clonotype: The CDR3 end shows no conserved phenylalanine or tryptophan, and so a read error is likely. The chain has TRBV10-1 and TRBJ2-7, with D perhaps matching TRBD2 (5 bases). This CDR3 is 13 amino acids long. Trimming shortened V by 6 bases and J by 0 bases, and 9 bases separated the two germline ends. Germline assignment: CDR1 WNHNN and CDR2 SYGVQD (reference sequence). DNA for the CDR3: TGCGCCAGCAGCGGGGATAGCTCCTACGAGCAGTACTCC. This codes for CASSGDSSYEQYS.

Many counts were recorded for this clonotype. This sequence joins TRBV29-1 and TRBJ2-7; the D is unclear. Between the trimmed V and J ends, which lost 7 bases and 6 bases, there was a span of 13 bases. Looked up from germline, CDR1 is SQVTM and CDR2 is ANQGSEA. The CDR3 is made up of 11 amino acids. The CDR3, as DNA: TGCAGCGCCTTAAAATTGGGCGAGCAGTACTTC. As protein: CSALKLGEQYF.

This rearrangement joins TRBV12-3 or TRBV12-4 to TRBJ1-1; no clear D. The ends were cut back, 3 bases at V and 3 bases at J, with 8 bases in the middle. The CDR3 contains 13 residues. The CDR3 coding sequence is TGTGCCAGCAGTTTGTCCGGGGACACTGAAGCTTTCTTT. Residues: CASSLSGDTEAFF.

This clonotype has ten or more counts. The gene calls are TRBV20-1 and TRBJ2-1; perhaps TRBD2 as D (5 bases). CDR1 and CDR2 from the germline V gene are DFQATT and SNEGSKA (reference sequence). This CDR3 has 14 residues. Trimming left V 6 bases short and J 1 base short, with 13 bases between. The CDR3 bases are TGCAGTGCCACCCTTGAGGGATCCTACAATGAGCAGTTCTTC. This translates into CSATLEGSYNEQFF.

V gene TRBV27 combines with J gene TRBJ1-5; 8 nucleotides align to TRBD1. CDR1 and CDR2 from the germline V gene are MNHEY and SMNVEV (reference sequence). The CDR3 runs 14 residues. Losses at the gene ends were 5 bases for V and 8 bases for J; bases not matched to a gene: 8. DNA for the CDR3: TGTGCCAGCAGTCCGACGACAGGGGTGGAGCCCCAGCATTTT. Amino acids: CASSPTTGVEPQHF.

This clonotype qualifies as medium-sized. The chain combines TRBV7-2 with TRBJ2-7; the D gene could be TRBD1 or TRBD2 (5 bases each). This CDR3 has 15 amino acids. The V end was cut by 1 base, the J end by 3 bases, with 13 bases between. From germline, CDR1 is SGHTA and CDR2 FQGNSA. CDR3 coding DNA: TGTGCCAGCAGCTTAGAGCCAGGTGGGGGCTACGAGCAGTACTTC. This translates into CASSLEPGGGYEQYF.

This clonotype was seen many times. The chain is built from TRBV25-1 and TRBJ1-4, with unresolved D. V was cut by 3 bases and J by 8 bases, with 10 bases left in between. The CDR3 runs 13 residues. CDR1 is MGHDK, CDR2 SYGVNS, per germline. CDR3 region: CASSDGVTEKLFF. The CDR3 nucleotides read TGTGCCAGCAGTGATGGGGTTACGGAAAAACTGTTTTTT.

This clonotype has just a few counts. In nucleotides, the CDR3 is TGTGCCAGCAGTTTTTTGGGACAGAGCTCTGGGGCCAACGTCCTGACTTTC. It is translated as CASSFLGQSSGANVLTF. The V gene is TRBV27, the J gene TRBJ2-6; 7 nucleotides align to TRBD1. CDR1 is MNHEY and CDR2 is SMNVEV in the germline V gene (reference sequence). CDR3 length equals 17 residues. The junction had 5 bases not matched to a gene; V was cut back by 3 bases and J by 0 bases.

By its share, this clonotype is medium-sized. The chain couples TRBV29-1 to TRBJ2-1, with D tentatively TRBD2 (5 bases). Germline V lookup: CDR1 SQVTM, CDR2 ANQGSEA. The CDR3 is 12 amino acids. V gave up 6 bases and J gave up 4 bases, with 10 bases separating them. This CDR3 reads CSVRTEYNEQFF. DNA of the CDR3: TGCAGCGTGCGGACTGAATACAATGAGCAGTTCTTC.

The rearrangement links TRBV6-2 or TRBV6-3 to TRBJ1-1; 7 bases map to TRBD1. The junction had 14 bases not matched to a gene; V was cut back by 6 bases and J by 1 base. The CDR3 runs to 17 residues. Per the germline V gene, CDR1 is MNHEY and CDR2 is SVGEGT. This CDR3 is CASSGRLTGRQNTEAFF. The CDR3 nucleotides are TGTGCCAGCAGCGGGCGGTTGACAGGGAGGCAGAACACTGAAGCTTTCTTT.

This clonotype was picked up a small number of times. The genes are TRBV7-9 and TRBJ1-1, with 7 bases identical to TRBD1. Per germline, CDR1 SEHNR and CDR2 FQNEAQ (reference sequence). The CDR3 contains 15 residues. V dropped 1 base and J dropped 1; count of bases not matched to a gene: 3. The CDR3 region has the DNA TGTGCCAGCAGCTTAGTCCAGGGGGAGAACACTGAAGCTTTCTTT. Its translation is CASSLVQGENTEAFF.

This rearrangement joins TRBV4-1 to TRBJ2-3; D possibly corresponds to TRBD2 (5 bases). V was clipped by 1 base and J by 0 bases, with 11 bases between them. Germline CDR1 is MGHRA and CDR2 is YSYEKL. This CDR3 has 16 residues. Here the CDR3 DNA reads TGCGCCAGCAGCCAAGGTCCGGGGTTTAGCACAGATACGCAGTATTTT. It codes for CASSQGPGFSTDTQYF.

The rearrangement links TRBV12-3 or TRBV12-4 to TRBJ2-3, with D perhaps TRBD1 (6 bases). Trimming shortened V by 3 bases and J by 2 bases, and 9 bases separated the two germline ends. This CDR3 has 14 residues. The CDR3 protein is CASSLDRHTDTQYF. The CDR3 bases are TGTGCCAGCAGTTTGGACAGACACACAGATACGCAGTATTTT.

For the CDR3, the DNA is TGTGCCAGCGCTGAGCCCACCCTTTCACCCCTCCACTTT. This translates into CASAEPTLSPLHF. The rearrangement uses TRBV27 and TRBJ1-6; D is uncertain. Germline V gene data show CDR1 as MNHEY and CDR2 as SMNVEV (reference sequence). The CDR3 runs to 13 residues. Trimming stripped 8 bases from V and 9 bases from J, with 14 bases between.

This clonotype was detected a few times. One end of the junction is discordant with germline, which a read error may explain. The chain carries TRBV12-3 or TRBV12-4 and TRBJ1-2, with 7 bases lining up with TRBD1. The CDR3 is 14 amino acids. CDR3 sequence reads: CASSTPDRNYGDTF. CDR3 DNA sequence: TGTGCCAGCAGTACACCGGACAGGAACTATGGCGACACCTTC.

This rearrangement joins TRBV5-1 to TRBJ1-6, with D unclear. V was pared by 5 bases and J by 8 bases, with 11 bases between. This CDR3 is 13 amino acids long. Germline values: CDR1 SGHRS, CDR2 YFSETQ. This chain's CDR3 is CASRLSLDSPLHF. In DNA form, the CDR3 reads TGCGCCAGCAGGCTCTCCCTTGATTCACCCCTCCACTTT.

CDR3 in amino acids: CASSEMGSYQPQHF. CDR3 DNA sequence: TGTGCCAGCAGTGAAATGGGTAGTTATCAGCCCCAGCATTTT. The J gene is TRBJ1-5, the V gene TRBV2; no clear D gene. This CDR3 is built from 14 residues. Germline lookup yields CDR1 SNHLY and CDR2 FYNNEI. Trimming pared 2 bases from V and 5 bases from J, leaving 10 bases between. The full variable domain, rest sourced from reference TRBV2 and TRBJ1-5, is EPEVTQTPSHQVTQMGQEVILRCVPISNHLYFYWYRQILGQKVEFLVSFYNNEISEKSEIFDDQFSVERPDGSNFTLKIRSTKLEDSAMYFCASSEMGSYQPQHFGDGTRLSIL.